Presented here are 17 T cell receptor beta chains from one specimen sequenced in a study of CD8+CD57+ T cells in acquired aplastic anemia. Patients included in sequencing had previously demonstrated CD8+CD57+ cell expansion by flow cytometry. The TCR beta profiling, which covered VDJ combination and CDR3 sequence, was carried out using genomic DNA as the template. TCRdb reprocessed the reads via MiXCR and lists one record per CDR3 protein. The sample comprises 150,000 to 200,000 distinct CDR3 sequences, around 48% of which are singletons, and roughly 29% rests with the top ten. The sample comprised sorted CD4+, CD8+, or CD8+CD57+ T cells (not recorded which) from PBMCs. The receptors were gathered from a human donor with aplastic anemia.

The V call is TRBV24-1, the J call TRBJ2-3, with D unclear. Germline CDR1 reads KGHDR; CDR2 reads SFDVKD. CDR3 length: 11 amino acids. The V end was cut by 9 bases, the J end by 1 base, with 4 bases between. The CDR3, as DNA: TGTGCCACCGGGGGCACAGATACGCAGTATTTT. Translating it yields CATGGTDTQYF.

This clonotype showed up many times. The chain uses TRBV12-3 or TRBV12-4 and TRBJ2-1; D not resolved. The V and J ends lost 5 bases and 0 bases respectively, with 14 bases between them. CDR3 length equals 16 residues. This chain's CDR3 is CASSPGLSGSYNEQFF. CDR3 nucleotide sequence: TGTGCCAGCAGTCCAGGCCTCTCTGGCTCCTACAATGAGCAGTTCTTC.

Points on this clonotype: The junction differs from germline at one of its ends, possibly a read error. The chain recombines TRBV4-3 with TRBJ2-7; 12 bases match TRBD2. The CDR3 has 14 amino acids. Germline loops: CDR1 LGHNA, CDR2 YSLEER. The CDR3 loop is CGSSPGLAGYEQYF. The DNA of the CDR3 is TGCGGCAGCAGCCCTGGACTAGCGGGATACGAGCAGTACTTC.

This chain uses TRBV20-1 with TRBJ2-4; D is undetermined. Deletions cut 5 bases from V and 6 bases from J, with 14 bases between. Germline V gene sequence: CDR1 DFQATT, CDR2 SNEGSKA (reference sequence). The CDR3 contains 13 residues. The CDR3 protein is CSASPLAGNIQYF. For the CDR3, the DNA is TGCAGTGCTTCCCCCCTTGCTGGAAACATTCAGTACTTC.

This clonotype was counted between two and nine times. J is TRBJ2-1 and V is TRBV30; D is perhaps TRBD1 (5 bases). The CDR3 has 13 amino acids. Trimming pared 2 bases from V and 3 bases from J, leaving 8 bases between. Looked up from germline, CDR1 is GTSNPN and CDR2 is SVGIG (reference sequence). The CDR3 loop reads CAWSPGHYNEQFF. The CDR3 DNA is TGTGCCTGGAGTCCAGGGCACTACAATGAGCAGTTCTTC.

Ten or more counts support this clonotype. This chain connects TRBV11-3 to TRBJ1-1; TRBD1 is a possible D gene (5 bases). The ends were cut back, 5 bases at V and 5 bases at J, with 12 bases in the middle. Germline V gives CDR1 SGHNT, CDR2 YENEEA. The CDR3 sequence is 13 residues long. CDR3 region: CASSQGPVTEAFF. DNA for the CDR3: TGTGCCAGCAGCCAGGGACCAGTTACTGAAGCTTTCTTT. The full variable domain, in which reference TRBV11-3 and TRBJ1-1 provide the parts outside the CDR3, is EAGVVQSPRYKIIEKKQPVAFWCNPISGHNTLYWYLQNLGQGPELLIRYENEEAVDDSQLPKDRFSAERLKGVDSTLKIQPAELGDSAVYLCASSQGPVTEAFFGQGTRLTVV.

The chain joins TRBV29-1 to TRBJ2-3, with D unresolved. Germline V gene data show CDR1 as SQVTM and CDR2 as ANQGSEA. The CDR3 loop spans 15 amino acids. V was clipped by 6 bases and J by 0 bases, with 16 bases between them. In DNA, the CDR3 is TGCAGCGTAGTGCGTCTAGATACTAGCACAGATACGCAGTATTTT. Amino acid sequence: CSVVRLDTSTDTQYF.

The chain uses TRBV10-3 and TRBJ2-7, with TRBD1 matching 7 bases. Germline V gives CDR1 ENHRY, CDR2 SYGVKD. J lost 9 bases, V lost 4 bases, and 15 bases had no gene match. The CDR3 extends over 15 amino acids. CDR3 sequence reads: CAISAIRTGHSGQYF. For the CDR3, the DNA is TGTGCCATCAGTGCTATCCGGACAGGCCATTCCGGGCAGTACTTC.

The CDR3 nucleotides are TGCGCCAGCAGCAAGGGACTAGCGGGAGACAATGAGCAGTTCTTC. Its translation is CASSKGLAGDNEQFF. The chain has TRBV5-1 and TRBJ2-1; 14 bases are shared with TRBD2. The CDR3 sequence is 15 residues long. Trimming removed 4 bases from V and 5 bases from J; junction bases left unmatched: 2. Germline assignment: CDR1 SGHRS and CDR2 YFSETQ.

With regard to this clonotype: Mismatch with germline at one junction end may stem from a read error. The genes are TRBV11-3 and TRBJ2-2; D unresolved. The CDR3 contains 12 residues. CDR1 is SGHNT, CDR2 YENEEA, per germline. The CDR3 bases are TGCGCCAGCAGCTTAGGGCGCGGGGAGCTGTTTTTT. Its protein product is CASSLGRGELFF. The full variable domain, rest sourced from reference TRBV11-3 and TRBJ2-2, is EAGVVQSPRYKIIEKKQPVAFWCNPISGHNTLYWYLQNLGQGPELLIRYENEEAVDDSQLPKDRFSAERLKGVDSTLKIQPAELGDSAVYLCASSLGRGELFFGEGSRLTVL.

The chain joins TRBV25-1 to TRBJ1-4; 8 bases map to TRBD1. The CDR3 consists of 17 residues. CDR1 is MGHDK and CDR2 is SYGVNS in the germline V gene. Trimming removed 3 bases from V and 7 bases from J; junction bases left unmatched: 13. DNA for the CDR3: TGTGCCAGCAGTGATGATCGAGTCAGGGGGCCCCGTGAAAAACTGTTTTTT. Protein product: CASSDDRVRGPREKLFF.

The genes are TRBV15 and TRBJ1-3, with TRBD1 identical over 7 bases. This CDR3 spans 20 amino acids. Germline-derived CDR1 and CDR2 are LNHNV and YYDKDF (reference sequence). The J segment lost 0 bases and the V segment lost 3 bases, leaving 17 bases of the junction unmatched. CDR3: CATSSAIVRTWDSSGNTIYF. The CDR3 DNA follows: TGTGCCACCAGCAGTGCTATTGTGAGGACCTGGGACAGCTCTGGAAACACCATATATTTT. The full variable domain, its missing parts supplied by reference TRBV15 and TRBJ1-3, is DAMVIQNPRYQVTQFGKPVTLSCSQTLNHNVMYWYQQKSSQAPKLLFHYYDKDFNNEADTPDNFQSRRPNTSFCFLDIRSPGLGDTAMYLCATSSAIVRTWDSSGNTIYFGEGSWLTVV.

The sample holds a few counts of this clonotype. The gene calls are TRBV20-1 and TRBJ1-1, with unresolved D. CDR3 length equals 14 residues. Trimming stripped 0 bases from V and 1 base from J, with 9 bases between. Germline CDR1 reads DFQATT; CDR2 reads SNEGSKA (reference sequence). CDR3 DNA: TGCAGTGCTAGAGATCACCTCAGGAACACTGAAGCTTTCTTT. Translating gives CSARDHLRNTEAFF.

This clonotype occurred once. V is TRBV6-1 and J is TRBJ1-5; D is undetermined. Trimming cost V 2 bases and J 7 bases, with 9 bases left between them. The V gene's germline CDR1 is MNHNS and CDR2 SASEGT. The CDR3 loop spans 13 amino acids. CDR3 sequence: CASSETRQQPQHF. CDR3 coding DNA: TGTGCCAGCAGTGAAACGCGGCAGCAGCCCCAGCATTTT.

This chain joins TRBV12-3 or TRBV12-4 and TRBJ1-2; 12 nucleotides agree with TRBD1. V was pared by 5 bases and J by 4 bases, with 8 bases of the junction left unmatched. The length of the CDR3 is 16 residues. The CDR3 DNA is TGTGCCAGCAGTCCGGGACAGGGGGCGGGTGGCTATGGCTACACCTTC. It encodes CASSPGQGAGGYGYTF.

The chain uses TRBV10-3 and TRBJ1-1; the D is unclear. Germline loops: CDR1 ENHRY, CDR2 SYGVKD. Trimming removed 6 bases from V and 6 bases from J, with 8 bases in between. The CDR3 runs 11 residues. CDR3 DNA sequence: TGTGCCATCAGGACAAATTCTGAAGCTTTCTTT. It is translated as CAIRTNSEAFF.

The CDR3 DNA reads as TGCGCCAGCAGCCTACTTAGCGGGGGTTACGAGCAGTACTTC. Translation gives CASSLLSGGYEQYF. The chain employs TRBV10-2 and TRBJ2-7, with TRBD2 matching over 9 bases. This CDR3 spans 14 amino acids. The germline V gene encodes CDR1 WSHSY and CDR2 SAAADI. Trimming took 6 bases from V and 4 from J; bases not matched to a gene: 7.